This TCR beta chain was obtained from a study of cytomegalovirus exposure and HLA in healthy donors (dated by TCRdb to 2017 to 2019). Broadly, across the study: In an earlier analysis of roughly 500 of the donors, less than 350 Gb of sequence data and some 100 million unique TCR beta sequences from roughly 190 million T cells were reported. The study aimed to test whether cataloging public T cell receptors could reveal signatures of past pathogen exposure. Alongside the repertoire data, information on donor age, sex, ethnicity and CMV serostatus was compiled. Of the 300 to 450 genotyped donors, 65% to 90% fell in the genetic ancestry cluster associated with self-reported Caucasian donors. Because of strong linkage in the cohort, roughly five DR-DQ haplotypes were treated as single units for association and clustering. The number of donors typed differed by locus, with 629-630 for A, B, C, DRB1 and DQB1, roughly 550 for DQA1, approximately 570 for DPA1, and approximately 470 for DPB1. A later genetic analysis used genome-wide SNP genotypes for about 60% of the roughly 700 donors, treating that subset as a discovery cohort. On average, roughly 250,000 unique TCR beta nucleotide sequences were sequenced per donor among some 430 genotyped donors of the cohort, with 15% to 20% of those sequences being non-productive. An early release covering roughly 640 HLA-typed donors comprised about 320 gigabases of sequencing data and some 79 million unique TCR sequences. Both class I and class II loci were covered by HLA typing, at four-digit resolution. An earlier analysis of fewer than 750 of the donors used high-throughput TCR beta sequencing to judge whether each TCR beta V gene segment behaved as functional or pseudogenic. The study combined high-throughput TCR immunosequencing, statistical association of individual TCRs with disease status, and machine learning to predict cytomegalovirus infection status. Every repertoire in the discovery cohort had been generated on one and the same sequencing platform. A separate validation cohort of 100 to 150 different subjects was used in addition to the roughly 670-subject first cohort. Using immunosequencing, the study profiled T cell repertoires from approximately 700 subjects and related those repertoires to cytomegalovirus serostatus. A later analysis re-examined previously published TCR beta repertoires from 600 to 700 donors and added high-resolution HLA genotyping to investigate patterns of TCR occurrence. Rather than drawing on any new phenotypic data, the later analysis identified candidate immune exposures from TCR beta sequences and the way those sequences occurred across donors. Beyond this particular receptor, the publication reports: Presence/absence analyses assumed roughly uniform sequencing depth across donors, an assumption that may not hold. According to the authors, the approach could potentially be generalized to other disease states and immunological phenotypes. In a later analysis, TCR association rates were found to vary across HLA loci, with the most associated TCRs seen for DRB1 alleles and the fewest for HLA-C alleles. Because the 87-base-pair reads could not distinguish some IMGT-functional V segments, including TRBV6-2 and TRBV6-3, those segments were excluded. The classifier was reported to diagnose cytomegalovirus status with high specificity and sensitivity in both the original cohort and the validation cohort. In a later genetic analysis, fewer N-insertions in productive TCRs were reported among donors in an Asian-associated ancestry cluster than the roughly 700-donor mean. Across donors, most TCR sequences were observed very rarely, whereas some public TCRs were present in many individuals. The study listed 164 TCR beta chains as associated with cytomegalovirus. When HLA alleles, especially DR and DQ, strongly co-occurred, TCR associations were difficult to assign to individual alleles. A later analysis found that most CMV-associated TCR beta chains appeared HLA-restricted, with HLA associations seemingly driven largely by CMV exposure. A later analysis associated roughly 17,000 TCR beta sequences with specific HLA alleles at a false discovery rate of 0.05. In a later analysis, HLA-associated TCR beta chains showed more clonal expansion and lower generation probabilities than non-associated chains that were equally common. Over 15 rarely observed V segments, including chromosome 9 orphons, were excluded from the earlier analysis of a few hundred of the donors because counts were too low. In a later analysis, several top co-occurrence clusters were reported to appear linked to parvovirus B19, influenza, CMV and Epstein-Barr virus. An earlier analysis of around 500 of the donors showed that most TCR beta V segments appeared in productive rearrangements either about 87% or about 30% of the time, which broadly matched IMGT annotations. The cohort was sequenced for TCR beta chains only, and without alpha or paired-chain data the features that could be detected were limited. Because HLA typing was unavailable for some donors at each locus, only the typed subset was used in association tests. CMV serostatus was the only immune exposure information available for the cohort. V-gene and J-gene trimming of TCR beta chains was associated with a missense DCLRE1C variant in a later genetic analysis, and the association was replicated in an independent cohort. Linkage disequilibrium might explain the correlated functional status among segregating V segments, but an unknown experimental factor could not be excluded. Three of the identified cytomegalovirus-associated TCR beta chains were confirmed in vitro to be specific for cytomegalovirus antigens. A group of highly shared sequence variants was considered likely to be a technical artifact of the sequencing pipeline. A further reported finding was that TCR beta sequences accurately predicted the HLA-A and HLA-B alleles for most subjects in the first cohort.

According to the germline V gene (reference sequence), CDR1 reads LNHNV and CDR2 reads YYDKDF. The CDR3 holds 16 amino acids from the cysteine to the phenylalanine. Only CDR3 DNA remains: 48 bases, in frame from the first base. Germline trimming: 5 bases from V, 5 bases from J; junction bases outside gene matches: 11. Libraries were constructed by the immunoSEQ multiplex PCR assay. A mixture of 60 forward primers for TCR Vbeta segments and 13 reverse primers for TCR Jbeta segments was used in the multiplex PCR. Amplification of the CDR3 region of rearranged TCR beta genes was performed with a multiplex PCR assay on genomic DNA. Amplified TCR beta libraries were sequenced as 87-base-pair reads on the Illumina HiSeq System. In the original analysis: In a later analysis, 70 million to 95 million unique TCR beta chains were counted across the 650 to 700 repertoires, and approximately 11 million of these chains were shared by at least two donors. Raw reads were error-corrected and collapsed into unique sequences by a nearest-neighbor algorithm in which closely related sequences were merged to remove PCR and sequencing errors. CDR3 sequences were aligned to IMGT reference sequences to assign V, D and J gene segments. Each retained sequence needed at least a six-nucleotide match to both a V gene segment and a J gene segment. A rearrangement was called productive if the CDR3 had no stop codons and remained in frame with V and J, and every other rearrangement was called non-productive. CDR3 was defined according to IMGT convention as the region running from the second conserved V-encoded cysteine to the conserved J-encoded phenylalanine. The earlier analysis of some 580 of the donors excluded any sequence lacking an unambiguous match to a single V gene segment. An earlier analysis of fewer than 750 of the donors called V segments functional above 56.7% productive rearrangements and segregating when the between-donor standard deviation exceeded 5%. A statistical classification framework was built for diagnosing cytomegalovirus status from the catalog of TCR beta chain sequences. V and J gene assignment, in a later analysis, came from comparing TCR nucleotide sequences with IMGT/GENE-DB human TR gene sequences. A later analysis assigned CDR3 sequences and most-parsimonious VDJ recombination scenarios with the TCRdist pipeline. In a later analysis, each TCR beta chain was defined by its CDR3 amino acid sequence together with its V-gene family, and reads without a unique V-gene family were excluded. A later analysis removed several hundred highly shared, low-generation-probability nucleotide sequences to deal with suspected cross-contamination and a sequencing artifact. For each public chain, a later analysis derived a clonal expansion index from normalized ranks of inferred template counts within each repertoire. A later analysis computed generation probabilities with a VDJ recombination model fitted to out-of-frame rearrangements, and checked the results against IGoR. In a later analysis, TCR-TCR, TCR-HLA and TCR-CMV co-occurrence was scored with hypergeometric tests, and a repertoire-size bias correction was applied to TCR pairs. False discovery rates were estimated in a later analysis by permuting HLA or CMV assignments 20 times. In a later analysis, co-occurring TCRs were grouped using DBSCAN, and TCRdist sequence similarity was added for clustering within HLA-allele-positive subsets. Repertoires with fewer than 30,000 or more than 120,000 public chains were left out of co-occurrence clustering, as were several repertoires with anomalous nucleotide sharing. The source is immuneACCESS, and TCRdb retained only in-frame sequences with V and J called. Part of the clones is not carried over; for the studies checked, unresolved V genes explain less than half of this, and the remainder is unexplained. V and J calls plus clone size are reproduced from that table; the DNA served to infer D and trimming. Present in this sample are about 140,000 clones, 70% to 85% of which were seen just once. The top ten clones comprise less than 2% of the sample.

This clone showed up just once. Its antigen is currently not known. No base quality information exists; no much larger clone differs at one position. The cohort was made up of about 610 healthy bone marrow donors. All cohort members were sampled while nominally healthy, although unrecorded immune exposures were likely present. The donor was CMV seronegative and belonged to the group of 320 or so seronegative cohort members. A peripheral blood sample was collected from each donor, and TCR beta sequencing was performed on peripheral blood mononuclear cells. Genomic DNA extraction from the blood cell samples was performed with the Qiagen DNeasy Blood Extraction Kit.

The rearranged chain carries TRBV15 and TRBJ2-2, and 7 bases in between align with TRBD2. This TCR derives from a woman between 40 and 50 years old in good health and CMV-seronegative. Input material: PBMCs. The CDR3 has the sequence CATSEGSSGGTGELFF. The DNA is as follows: TGTGCCACCAGCGAGGGGTCTAGCGGAGGGACCGGGGAGCTGTTTTTT.